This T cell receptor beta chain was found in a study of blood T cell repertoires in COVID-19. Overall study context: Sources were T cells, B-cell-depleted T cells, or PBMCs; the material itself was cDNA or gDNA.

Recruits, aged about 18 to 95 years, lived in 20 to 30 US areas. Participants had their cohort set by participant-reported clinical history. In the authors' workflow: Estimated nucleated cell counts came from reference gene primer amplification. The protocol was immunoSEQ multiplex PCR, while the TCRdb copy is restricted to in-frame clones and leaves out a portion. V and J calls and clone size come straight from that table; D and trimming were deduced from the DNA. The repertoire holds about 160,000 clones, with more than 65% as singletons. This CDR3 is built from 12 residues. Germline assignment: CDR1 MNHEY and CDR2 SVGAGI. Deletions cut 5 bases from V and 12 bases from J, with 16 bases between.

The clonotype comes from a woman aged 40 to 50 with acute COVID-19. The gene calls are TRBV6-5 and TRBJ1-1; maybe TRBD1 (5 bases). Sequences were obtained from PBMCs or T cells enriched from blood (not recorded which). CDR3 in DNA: TGTGCCAGCAGTCCCGGACATTTGAGAACTTTCTTT. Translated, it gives CASSPGHLRTFF.